This T cell receptor (beta chain) was identified in a study of blood T cell repertoires in COVID-19. Overall study context: The analysed material was cDNA or gDNA that came from T cells, B-cell-depleted T cells, or PBMCs.

Profiling relied on immunoSEQ multiplex PCR, and the TCRdb table lists in-frame clones only, not all of them. The sample has approximately 35,000 clones, about four fifths seen once. To note about this clone: Distinct nucleotide sequences in the sample also encode this CDR3.

The TCR originated in an elderly man with acute or convalescent COVID-19. The specimen was peripheral blood.

The CDR3 loop is CASSLGTGSSYEQYF. CDR3 DNA sequence: TGCGCCAGCAGCTTGGGGACAGGGTCTTCCTACGAGCAGTACTTC. This sequence joins TRBV5-1 and TRBJ2-7, with 8 bases aligning to TRBD1. V gave up 0 bases and J gave up 1 base; unmatched junction bases: 3. Per germline, CDR1 SGHRS and CDR2 YFSETQ. The CDR3 loop spans 15 amino acids.